One and the same sample provided the 2 T cell receptor beta chains below, sequenced in a study of shared clonotypes between healthy human individuals. Sequencing used immunoSEQ multiplex PCR; TCRdb keeps in-frame clones, though not all of them. Among about 470,000 clones listed, 70% to 80% were seen once. The sequencing sample was made of PBMCs. These receptors all stem from a woman aged 40 to 55 in good health. Some clones in this sample may be carry-over from other donors' samples.

The V call is TRBV30, the J call TRBJ2-1; D possibly uses TRBD1 or TRBD2 (5 bases each). The germline V gene encodes CDR1 GTSNPN and CDR2 SVGIG (reference sequence). V was trimmed by 4 bases and J by 3 bases, leaving 16 bases between them. The CDR3 totals 15 residues. Written as DNA, the CDR3 is TGTGCCTGGACTGGGGCGGGCGTCTACTACAATGAGCAGTTCTTC. Protein product: CAWTGAGVYYNEQFF.

The rearrangement links TRBV4-1 to TRBJ1-2; D perhaps matches TRBD1 (6 bases). Trimming removed 0 bases at V and 8 bases at J, with 19 bases between. The CDR3 length is 16 residues. The germline CDR1 and CDR2 sequences are MGHRA and YSYEKL. The CDR3 DNA reads as TGCGCCAGCAGCCAAGATTGGACAGTAAGAGGAGTGGGCTACACCTTC. Translated, it gives CASSQDWTVRGVGYTF.